A single sample is the source of the 5 T cell receptor beta chains below, sequenced in a study of radiation and T cells in renal cell carcinoma. This table comes from immunoSEQ multiplex PCR, and its TCRdb copy is limited to in-frame clones, with some not included. Of roughly 130,000 clones listed, 75% to 90% are singletons. Time point specified: blood 2 weeks post-SBRT. Specified treatment: 15 Gy SBRT to primary tumor, nephrectomy 4 weeks later. The sequencing used blood, collected from a patient whose treatment included radiotherapy and nephrectomy. Receptors originate from a woman aged 60 to 75 with renal cell carcinoma.

The V and J genes are TRBV7-8 and TRBJ2-7; 7 bases match TRBD2. Trimming took 5 bases from V and 1 from J; bases not matched to a gene: 11. This CDR3 has 16 amino acids. The germline V gene encodes CDR1 SGHVS and CDR2 FQNEAQ. CDR3 loop: CASSPRDSGYSYEQYF. The DNA for the CDR3 is TGTGCCAGCAGCCCCCGAGATAGCGGGTATTCCTACGAGCAGTACTTC. Full variable domain (outside the CDR3, taken from reference TRBV7-8 and TRBJ2-7): GAGVSQSPRYKVAKRGQDVALRCDPISGHVSLFWYQQALGQGPEFLTYFQNEAQLDKSGLPSDRFFAERPEGSVSTLKIQRTQQEDSAVYLCASSPRDSGYSYEQYFGPGTRLTVT.

The chain employs TRBV28 and TRBJ1-1; 7 bases align to TRBD1. V trimming: 5 bases; J trimming: 3 bases; junction bases outside the gene matches: 9. Germline V lookup: CDR1 MDHEN, CDR2 SYDVKM. This CDR3 region has 15 residues. The CDR3: CASSRPGTADTEAFF. The CDR3 bases are TGTGCCAGCAGTCGTCCCGGGACAGCAGACACTGAAGCTTTCTTT.

The chain carries TRBV4-1 and TRBJ2-5, with D possibly TRBD2 on 7 matching bases. The V and J ends lost 8 bases and 1 base respectively, with 11 bases between them. The germline V gene encodes CDR1 MGHRA and CDR2 YSYEKL. This CDR3 has 13 amino acids. The CDR3 DNA is TGCGCCAGCGCACGGGGGGCCCAAGAGACCCAGTACTTC. This translates into CASARGAQETQYF.

Only a few counts were recorded for this clone. The CDR3 reads CASSGGAHNEQFF. The CDR3 nucleotides read TGTGCCAGCAGCGGCGGGGCTCACAATGAGCAGTTCTTC. The chain links TRBV9 to TRBJ2-1, with D perhaps TRBD2 (6 bases). The germline V and J ends were trimmed by 3 bases and 5 bases, with 9 bases remaining between them. This CDR3 is built from 13 residues. The germline gives CDR1 SGDLS, CDR2 YYNGEE.

On this clone itself: One base away lies a much larger clone, so this may be a sequencing read error. The chain is built from TRBV28 and TRBJ2-7; D gene unclear. The CDR3 loop spans 11 amino acids. In germline, CDR1 is MDHEN, CDR2 SYDVKM. Trimming left V 2 bases short and J 5 bases short, with 4 bases between. CDR3 amino acids: CASSLVHEQYF. As DNA, the CDR3 is TGTGCCAGCAGTTTAGTACACGAGCAGTACTTC.